Shown below are 9 T cell receptor beta chains from a single sample sequenced in a study of blood T cells in healthy people across ages. Then a second PCR, running roughly 7 to 11 cycles, was carried out with a sample-barcoded 5' primer and a J-beta primer mix. TCRdb recomputed calls from the 5' RACE reads with MiXCR, one row per CDR3 protein. The data hold 1.2 million to 1.5 million distinct CDR3 sequences, with around 42% observed a single time. The sample consisted of blood. The receptors originated from a woman between 18 and 29 years old in good health.

The chain joins TRBV21-1 to TRBJ2-5; TRBD1 is the table's D call, not checked against the DNA. The J call may not be correct, given that the DNA end is closer to TRBJ2-7. TRBV21-1 is labeled a pseudogene. The CDR3 totals 15 residues. This CDR3 is CASALGAGVSNEQYF. The CDR3 DNA follows: TGTGCCAGCGCCCTCGGCGCAGGGGTGTCCAACGAGCAGTACTTC.

As for this clonotype: The germline gene is not matched at one end of the junction; a read error may be the cause. The rearrangement links TRBV4-1 to TRBJ2-7; 11 bases match TRBD2. The CDR3 loop spans 17 amino acids. Germline V CDR1 and CDR2: MGHRA, YSYEKL. The CDR3 loop is CARSQEGPGLAAYEQYF. DNA for the CDR3: TGCGCCAGAAGCCAAGAAGGGCCGGGACTAGCGGCCTACGAGCAGTACTTC.

This clonotype was counted a few times. The rearrangement uses TRBV4-1 and TRBJ2-1, with D possibly TRBD2 on 6 matching bases. From germline, CDR1 is MGHRA and CDR2 YSYEKL. The CDR3 runs to 16 residues. V shed 0 bases and J shed 4 bases, with 13 bases lying between them. CDR3 sequence (DNA): TGCGCCAGCAGCCAAGAACTAGCAAACGAATACAATGAGCAGTTCTTC. Amino acids: CASSQELANEYNEQFF.

The table lists this clonotype with a few counts. The V and J genes are TRBV4-2 and TRBJ2-7; a possible D gene is TRBD1 (6 bases). Germline V gives CDR1 LGHNA, CDR2 YNFKEQ. The CDR3 runs 14 residues. V dropped 0 bases and J dropped 2 bases, with 8 bases sitting between them. The CDR3 coding sequence is TGTGCCAGCAGCCAAGATACAGGGACCTACGAGCAGTACTTC. Its translation is CASSQDTGTYEQYF.

This clonotype has just a few counts. This chain links TRBV11-2 with TRBJ2-4; D perhaps matches TRBD1 (5 bases). Per the germline V gene, CDR1 is SGHAT and CDR2 is FQNNGV. Trimming shortened V by 5 bases and J by 0 bases, and 14 bases separated the two germline ends. This CDR3 is built from 16 residues. The CDR3 region is CASSITDTLAKNIQYF. The CDR3 nucleotides read TGTGCCAGCAGCATAACGGACACTTTAGCCAAAAACATTCAGTACTTC.

The chain links TRBV7-9 to TRBJ2-4; D remains unclear. This CDR3 has 12 residues. V was pared by 4 bases and J by 9 bases, with 10 bases between. The germline V gene has CDR1 SEHNR and CDR2 FQNEAQ (reference sequence). The chain's CDR3 is CASSSDSIIQYF. CDR3 in DNA: TGTGCCAGCAGCTCAGACTCAATCATTCAGTACTTC.

The rearrangement links TRBV4-2 to TRBJ2-7; 12 nucleotides line up with TRBD2. This CDR3 contains 15 residues. The V and J ends lost 4 bases and 4 bases, in that order; junction bases with no gene match: 5. Germline CDR1 and CDR2: LGHNA and YNFKEQ. The CDR3 loop reads CASSPTSGSGYEQYF. The CDR3 DNA is TGTGCCAGCAGCCCGACTAGCGGGAGTGGGTACGAGCAGTACTTC.

This rearrangement joins TRBV9 to TRBJ1-4; TRBD1 might be the D (5 bases). Germline CDR1 is SGDLS and CDR2 is YYNGEE. The CDR3 totals 15 residues. Trimming cost V 0 bases and J 7 bases, with 13 bases left between them. The CDR3 reads CASSVGPGEGEKLFF. As DNA, the CDR3 is TGTGCCAGCAGCGTAGGCCCGGGGGAGGGTGAAAAACTGTTTTTT.

Details on this clonotype: At one end the junction does not follow the germline gene, possibly because of a read error. The V and J genes are TRBV27 and TRBJ1-2; TRBD1 is a possible D gene (5 bases). The CDR3 length is 17 residues. Germline V lookup: CDR1 MNHEY, CDR2 SMNVEV (reference sequence). CDR3 nucleotides: TGTGCCAGCAGTCTATCCAGGGCTGGTATCAATCTGGATGGCTACACCTTC. It translates to CASSLSRAGINLDGYTF.